The clone carrying this T cell receptor beta chain was detected only a few times. This record belongs to a study of blood T cell repertoires in COVID-19. Study as a whole: There were acute and convalescent COVID-19 samples, and they came from the United States, Italy and Spain. From T cells, B-cell-depleted T cells, or PBMCs came the material, which was cDNA or gDNA.

As processed by the authors: Amplification from reference gene primers served as the basis for estimated nucleated cell counts. Sequencing used immunoSEQ multiplex PCR; TCRdb keeps in-frame clones, though not all of them. For V, J and clone size, that table is used; D and trimming come from the DNA. Of tens of thousands of clones listed, approximately 85% are singletons. CDR1 LNHDA and CDR2 SQIVND come from the germline V gene (reference sequence). The CDR3 is 13 residues long. V lost 11 bases, J lost 2 bases, and 14 bases lay in between. This chain joins TRBV19 and TRBJ2-3; possibly TRBD2 for D (5 bases). This receptor was taken from a man aged 70 or older with acute or convalescent COVID-19. The sequencing input was peripheral blood. CDR3 residues: CAGGGQTTDTQYF. For the CDR3, the DNA is TGTGCCGGAGGCGGTCAGACCACAGATACGCAGTATTTT.